A selection of T cell receptor beta chains follows, all from one sample in a study of T cell repertoires in cytomegalovirus infection. TCRdb redid the calling of the reads with MiXCR, one entry per CDR3 protein. This table has 250,000 to 300,000 distinct CDR3 sequences, roughly 25% appearing once. Specimen: PBMCs. These receptors were obtained from a human donor in good health (CMV status not recorded). Some clones in this sample may be carry-over from other donors' samples. CDR3s include the opening cysteine and the closing phenylalanine or tryptophan. A D gene is named only where the DNA matches it firmly. A row's size may be missing; if present it is once, few, many or a size class.

clone_size: NA
v_call: TRBV6-2/TRBV6-3
j_call: TRBJ2-7
d_call: NA
cdr3_nt: TGTGCCAGCAGTTACCAGGGGTCCCGCGAGCAGTACTTC
cdr3_aa: CASSYQGSREQYF

clone_size: many
v_call: TRBV7-8
j_call: TRBJ1-2
d_call: NA
cdr3_nt: TGTGCCAGCAGCTTAGCTGTTAACTATGGCTACACCTTC
cdr3_aa: CASSLAVNYGYTF

clone_size: few
v_call: TRBV15
j_call: TRBJ2-7
d_call: NA
cdr3_nt: TGTGCCACCAGCAGAGATCTCGCGGGGGCCTCCTACGAGCAGTACTTC
cdr3_aa: CATSRDLAGASYEQYF

clone_size: NA
v_call: TRBV15
j_call: TRBJ2-1
d_call: TRBD2
cdr3_nt: TGTGCCACCAGCAGAGGGCCGGGACTAGCGGGAAATGAGCAGTTCTTC
cdr3_aa: CATSRGPGLAGNEQFF

clone_size: few
v_call: TRBV23-1
j_call: TRBJ2-1
d_call: NA
cdr3_nt: TGCGCTACAAGGGGTGAGCAGTTCTTC
cdr3_aa: CATRGEQFF

clone_size: NA
v_call: TRBV28
j_call: TRBJ2-3
d_call: TRBD2
cdr3_nt: TGTGCCAGCAGTCAAGGGACTAGCGGGAGAACAGATACGCAGTATTTT
cdr3_aa: CASSQGTSGRTDTQYF

clone_size: few
v_call: TRBV20-1
j_call: TRBJ2-2
d_call: NA
cdr3_nt: TGCAGTGCTAGGACCGGGGGCACCGGGGAGCTGTTTTTT
cdr3_aa: CSARTGGTGELFF

clone_size: NA
v_call: TRBV7-9
j_call: TRBJ1-1
d_call: NA
cdr3_nt: TGTGCCAGCAGCTCGACCGGGACCCCCAACTTGGGGGCTTTCTTT
cdr3_aa: CASSSTGTPNLGAFF

clone_size: NA
v_call: TRBV7-6
j_call: TRBJ2-1
d_call: TRBD2
cdr3_nt: TGTGCCAGCAGCACTTCTAGCGGGGGGGCGAATGAGCAGTTCTTC
cdr3_aa: CASSTSSGGANEQFF

clone_size: NA
v_call: TRBV6-6
j_call: TRBJ1-4
d_call: TRBD1
cdr3_nt: TGTGCCAGCAGTCGACAGGGGGAAGCTGAAAAACTGTTTTTT
cdr3_aa: CASSRQGEAEKLFF

clone_size: few
v_call: TRBV19
j_call: TRBJ2-7
d_call: NA
cdr3_nt: TGTGCCAGTAGTATTGGACTCCGCTACGAGCAGTACTTC
cdr3_aa: CASSIGLRYEQYF

clone_size: many
v_call: TRBV10-3
j_call: TRBJ2-1
d_call: TRBD2
cdr3_nt: TGTGCCATCAGTGATCCCTCGCGCGGGAGTTCCTACAATGAGCAGTTCTTC
cdr3_aa: CAISDPSRGSSYNEQFF

clone_size: NA
v_call: TRBV19
j_call: TRBJ1-5
d_call: NA
cdr3_nt: TGTGCCAGTAGTATTGATAATGGCGGCAATCAGCCCCAGCATTTT
cdr3_aa: CASSIDNGGNQPQHF

clone_size: NA
v_call: TRBV5-6
j_call: TRBJ2-2
d_call: TRBD2
cdr3_nt: TGTGCCAGCAGCTTCGTGGGGGGGGACACCGGGGAGCTGTTTTTT
cdr3_aa: CASSFVGGDTGELFF

clone_size: few
v_call: TRBV6-5
j_call: TRBJ2-7
d_call: NA
cdr3_nt: TGTGCCAGCAGTTACTCGATTTTAGGGGCCTACGAGCAGTACTTC
cdr3_aa: CASSYSILGAYEQYF

clone_size: few
v_call: TRBV6-2/TRBV6-3
j_call: TRBJ2-7
d_call: NA
cdr3_nt: TGTGCCAGCGGCCTGGACTTATTAGTATACGAGCAGTACTTC
cdr3_aa: CASGLDLLVYEQYF

clone_size: NA
v_call: TRBV14
j_call: TRBJ1-1
d_call: NA
cdr3_nt: TGTGCCAGCAGCCCGTTTCGCTTCAGGGGTGAAGCTTTCTTT
cdr3_aa: CASSPFRFRGEAFF

clone_size: many
v_call: TRBV7-2
j_call: TRBJ1-2
d_call: TRBD1
cdr3_nt: TGTGCCAGCAGCTTCGGGGGAGGGGGCGCCGGTGGCTACACCTTC
cdr3_aa: CASSFGGGGAGGYTF

clone_size: NA
v_call: TRBV4-3
j_call: TRBJ2-3
d_call: NA
cdr3_nt: TGCGCCAGCAGCCAAGCCCGGAACGATGGCACAGATACGCAGTATTTT
cdr3_aa: CASSQARNDGTDTQYF

clone_size: NA
v_call: TRBV7-2
j_call: TRBJ2-7
d_call: TRBD2
cdr3_nt: TGTGCCAGCAGCTCTCCTAGCGGGGGGATCTACGAGCAGTACTTC
cdr3_aa: CASSSPSGGIYEQYF

clone_size: NA
v_call: TRBV18
j_call: TRBJ1-1
d_call: TRBD1
cdr3_nt: TGTGCCAGCTCACTTGAAAGGGGGCGAAACACTGAAGCTTTCTTT
cdr3_aa: CASSLERGRNTEAFF

clone_size: NA
v_call: TRBV7-2
j_call: TRBJ2-7
d_call: TRBD1
cdr3_nt: TGTGCCAGCAGCCTCGGACAGGGGGCCTTCGAGCAGTACTTC
cdr3_aa: CASSLGQGAFEQYF